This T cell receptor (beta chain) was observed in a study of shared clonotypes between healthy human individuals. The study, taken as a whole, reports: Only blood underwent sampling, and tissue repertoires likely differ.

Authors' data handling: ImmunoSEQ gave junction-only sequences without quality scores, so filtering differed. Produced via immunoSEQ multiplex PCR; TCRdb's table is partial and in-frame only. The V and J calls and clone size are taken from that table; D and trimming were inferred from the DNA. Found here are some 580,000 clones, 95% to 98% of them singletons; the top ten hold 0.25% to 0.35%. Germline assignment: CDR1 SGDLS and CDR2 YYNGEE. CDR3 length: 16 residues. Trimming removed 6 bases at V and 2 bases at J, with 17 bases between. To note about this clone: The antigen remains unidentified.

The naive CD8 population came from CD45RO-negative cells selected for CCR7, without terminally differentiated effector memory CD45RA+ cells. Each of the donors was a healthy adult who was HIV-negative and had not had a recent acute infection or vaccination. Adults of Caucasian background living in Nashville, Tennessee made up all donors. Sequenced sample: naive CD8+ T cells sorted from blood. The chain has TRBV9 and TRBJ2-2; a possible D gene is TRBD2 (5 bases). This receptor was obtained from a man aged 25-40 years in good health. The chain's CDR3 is CASNQDLSFNTGELFF. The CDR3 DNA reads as TGTGCCAGCAACCAGGACTTATCCTTTAACACCGGGGAGCTGTTTTTT.